These T cell receptor beta chains were read from a single sample in a study of shared clonotypes between healthy human individuals. Here immunoSEQ multiplex PCR was the method, and the copy in TCRdb shows in-frame clones only, minus some. The sample includes over a million clones, approximately 98% of them seen just once. Sequenced sample: naive CD4+ T cells sorted from blood. These receptors were taken from a man aged 25-40 years in good health. CDR3s include the opening cysteine and the closing phenylalanine or tryptophan. A D gene is named only where the DNA matches it firmly. Clone size is stated in some rows and not others, as once, few, many or a class when expanded.

size,D,J,V,CDR3,DNA
NA,NA,TRBJ1-5,TRBV6-5,CASSSTVARPQHF,TGTGCCAGCAGTTCGACAGTGGCCCGGCCCCAGCATTTT
NA,NA,TRBJ2-2,TRBV18,CASSPQRGPPGELFF,TGTGCCAGCTCACCACAGAGGGGACCCCCCGGGGAGCTGTTTTTT
NA,TRBD1,TRBJ1-4,TRBV5-1,CASTDQGGSKKLFF,TGCGCCAGCACCGATCAAGGGGGCTCGAAAAAACTGTTTTTT
NA,NA,TRBJ2-2,TRBV2,CASSELSGNTGELFF,TGTGCCAGCAGTGAACTTTCGGGGAACACCGGGGAGCTGTTTTTT
NA,NA,TRBJ2-5,TRBV1,CTSSPPGGEGAQETQYF,TGCACCAGCAGCCCCCCAGGGGGGGAGGGGGCCCAAGAGACCCAGTACTTC
once,NA,TRBJ1-1,TRBV14,CASSQEALGRVNTEAFF,TGTGCCAGCAGCCAAGAGGCCCTGGGACGTGTGAACACTGAAGCTTTCTTT
once,TRBD1,TRBJ2-7,TRBV4-1,CASSLAGTGVSYEQYF,TGCGCCAGCAGCCTCGCCGGGACAGGGGTATCCTACGAGCAGTACTTC
NA,NA,TRBJ2-5,TRBV5-1,CASSFGGQETQYF,TGCGCCAGCAGCTTCGGGGGCCAAGAGACCCAGTACTTC
NA,NA,TRBJ2-3,TRBV7-9,CASSWDNRGSHTDTQYF,TGTGCCAGCAGCTGGGACAATCGGGGGTCTCACACAGATACGCAGTATTTT
once,NA,TRBJ2-5,TRBV28,CASSLGGNEETQYF,TGTGCCAGCAGTTTAGGGGGAAACGAAGAGACCCAGTACTTC
NA,NA,TRBJ2-1,TRBV29-1,CSLGDNEQFF,TGCAGCCTTGGGGACAATGAGCAGTTCTTC
NA,NA,TRBJ1-1,TRBV5-4,CASSQGENTEAFF,TGTGCCAGCAGCCAAGGGGAGAACACTGAAGCTTTCTTT
NA,TRBD1,TRBJ2-5,TRBV27,CASSPRRTGKQETQYF,TGTGCCAGCAGTCCAAGGCGGACAGGGAAGCAAGAGACCCAGTACTTC
NA,NA,TRBJ1-1,TRBV6-1,CASSETGAGEAFF,TGTGCCAGCAGTGAAACTGGGGCAGGTGAAGCTTTCTTT
NA,NA,TRBJ2-1,TRBV28,CASSWRDNEQFF,TGTGCCAGCAGTTGGAGAGACAATGAGCAGTTCTTC
NA,NA,TRBJ1-2,TRBV5-8,CASSLEDEILGGYTF,TGTGCCAGCAGCTTGGAAGACGAAATCCTGGGAGGCTACACCTTC
NA,NA,TRBJ2-7,TRBV12-2,CASRLAILPGHNEYEQYF,TGTGCAAGTCGCTTAGCCATTTTACCGGGACATAACGAATACGAGCAGTACTTC
NA,TRBD1,TRBJ1-2,TRBV4-3,CASSRKTGGPYGYTF,TGCGCCAGCAGCCGGAAAACAGGGGGCCCCTATGGCTACACCTTC
few,TRBD2,TRBJ2-2,TRBV9,CASSVELAGATGELFF,TGTGCCAGCAGCGTAGAGCTAGCGGGAGCCACCGGGGAGCTGTTTTTT
NA,TRBD2,TRBJ2-5,TRBV6-5,CASTPIGRGETQYF,TGTGCCAGCACCCCTATTGGGAGGGGTGAGACCCAGTACTTC
NA,NA,TRBJ2-1,TRBV27,CASSLLGQSLNNEQFF,TGTGCCAGCAGTTTATTAGGCCAATCGCTAAACAATGAGCAGTTCTTC
NA,TRBD2,TRBJ2-1,TRBV5-1,CASSFGTSGRGSYNEQFF,TGCGCCAGCAGCTTTGGGACTAGCGGGAGGGGGTCCTACAATGAGCAGTTCTTC
once,NA,TRBJ1-1,TRBV5-1,CASSSPGAMTEAFF,TGCGCCAGCAGCTCTCCAGGGGCTATGACTGAAGCTTTCTTT
once,NA,TRBJ2-3,TRBV6-6,CASSYSRSISTDTQYF,TGTGCCAGCAGTTACTCGCGCTCGATTAGCACAGATACGCAGTATTTT
NA,NA,TRBJ1-3,TRBV2,CASSSVAGVNTIYF,TGTGCCAGCAGCTCGGTCGCGGGGGTTAACACCATATATTTT
once,NA,TRBJ1-1,TRBV5-1,CASSSTDRNTEAFF,TGCGCCAGCAGCTCCACGGACAGGAACACTGAAGCTTTCTTT
NA,TRBD2,TRBJ2-3,TRBV2,CASSERWTSIPGDTQYF,TGTGCCAGCAGTGAGCGTTGGACTAGTATTCCGGGAGATACGCAGTATTTT
NA,NA,TRBJ2-1,TRBV7-2,CASSLNEDNEQFF,TGTGCCAGCAGCTTAAACGAGGATAATGAGCAGTTCTTC
NA,TRBD1,TRBJ1-2,TRBV7-9,CASSTRTGFSGYTF,TGTGCCAGCAGCACCCGGACAGGGTTCAGCGGCTACACCTTC
NA,NA,TRBJ1-2,TRBV5-5,CASSPGLLYGYTF,TGTGCCAGCAGCCCAGGATTACTCTATGGCTACACCTTC
NA,NA,TRBJ2-5,TRBV5-1,CASSLGPQGETQYF,TGCGCCAGCAGCTTGGGTCCACAAGGGGAGACCCAGTACTTC